These T cell receptor beta chains were read from a single sample in a study of blood T cells in healthy people across ages. In TCRdb, the 5' RACE reads were re-called with MiXCR into one record per CDR3 protein. The sample lists approximately 790,000 distinct CDR3 sequences, about 62% occurring once. The material sequenced was blood. The source of these receptors is a man younger than 40 in good health. Both conserved end residues are part of each CDR3. Each record gives: V gene, J gene, CDR3 protein.

TRBV5-6	TRBJ2-7	CASSPSDRNSYEQYF
TRBV7-2	TRBJ2-7	CASKVAGGYEQYF
TRBV6-1	TRBJ2-1	CASSRRVTAWGGNSYNEQFF
TRBV20-1	TRBJ1-2	CSATPLSGTGETGYTF
TRBV20-1	TRBJ2-3	CSAGRGGGRTDTQYF
TRBV4-3	TRBJ2-2	CASSQGGAHAYTGELFF
TRBV20-1	TRBJ1-1	CSARGTGSAFF
TRBV29-1	TRBJ2-2	CSVDSQGNTGELFF
TRBV5-1	TRBJ1-2	CASSLDPDANYGYTF
TRBV7-9	TRBJ2-1	CASSFTRTGRRNEQFF
TRBV30	.	CAWSTGASHEQYF
TRBV25-1	TRBJ1-2	CASSELTGGGYGYTF
TRBV4-3	TRBJ2-4	CASSQSAVAKNIQYF
TRBV7-2	TRBJ1-1	CASSLPGPQRNTEAFF
TRBV5-1	TRBJ2-7	CASSLPPKEQYF
TRBV12-3/TRBV12-4	TRBJ2-3	CASSPGTGWTDTQYF
TRBV4-3	TRBJ2-3	CASSQMTSSGTDTQYF
TRBV20-1	TRBJ2-1	CSARAQRGASYNEQFF
TRBV5-5	TRBJ2-1	CASSSSSGGQYNEQFF
TRBV5-1	.	CASSPGQGVEQYF
TRBV6-1	TRBJ2-5	CASSQEPTGLQETQYF
TRBV5-1	TRBJ2-7	CASSLATARAYYEQYF
TRBV20-1	TRBJ2-7	CSARDSSLQYF
TRBV13	TRBJ1-1	CASSLGGEDTEAFF
TRBV4-3	TRBJ2-3	CASSQTRFLGRVDTQYF
TRBV9	TRBJ2-1	CASSVAGGSPEQFF
TRBV29-1	TRBJ1-5	CSVATGDGQPQHF
TRBV21-1	TRBJ1-5	CASSISVGYQPQHF
TRBV27	.	CASSLEGGYSYNEQYF
TRBV7-9	TRBJ1-5	CASSLEGRSNQPQHF
TRBV13	TRBJ1-1	CASSLPRLDTEAFF
TRBV6-2/TRBV6-3	TRBJ2-3	CASIEQGKDTQYF
TRBV27	TRBJ2-7	CASGLQRAYEQYF
TRBV7-9	TRBJ2-1	CASSLPTTSGSNNEQFF
TRBV7-3	TRBJ2-1	CASSKTGDTYNEQFF
TRBV7-2	TRBJ2-7	CASSLWQGDEQYF
TRBV7-8	TRBJ2-1	CASSVQRGYNEQFF
TRBV20-1	TRBJ1-4	CSAPRDLGEKLFF
TRBV6-2/TRBV6-3	TRBJ1-1	CASSYLSEAFF
TRBV29-1	TRBJ2-7	CSVGDSEQYF
TRBV7-2	TRBJ2-7	CASSLNRANNEQYF
TRBV20-1	TRBJ1-2	CSARDIGGANYGYTF
TRBV27	TRBJ2-7	CASSLGMGGYEQYF